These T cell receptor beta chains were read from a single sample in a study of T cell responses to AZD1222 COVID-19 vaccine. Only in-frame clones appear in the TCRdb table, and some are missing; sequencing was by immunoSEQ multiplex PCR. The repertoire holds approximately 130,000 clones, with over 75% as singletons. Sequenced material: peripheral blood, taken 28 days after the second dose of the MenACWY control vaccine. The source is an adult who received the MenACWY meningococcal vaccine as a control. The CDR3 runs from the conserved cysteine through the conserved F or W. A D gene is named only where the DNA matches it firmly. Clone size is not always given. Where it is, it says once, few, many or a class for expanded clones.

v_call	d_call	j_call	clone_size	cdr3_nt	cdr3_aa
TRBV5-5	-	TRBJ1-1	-	TGTGCCAGCAGCTTGGGGGTTCGGAACACTGAAGCTTTCTTT	CASSLGVRNTEAFF
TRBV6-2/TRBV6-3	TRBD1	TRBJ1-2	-	TGTGCCAGCAGTTACCCCGGGACAGCTAACTATGGCTACACCTTC	CASSYPGTANYGYTF
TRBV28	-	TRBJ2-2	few	TGTGCCGTACGGCAGGGGGGGAGCACCGGGGAGCTGTTTTTT	CAVRQGGSTGELFF
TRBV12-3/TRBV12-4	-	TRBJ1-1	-	TGTGCCAGCAGTTTATCAGGGACTGAAGCTTTCTTT	CASSLSGTEAFF
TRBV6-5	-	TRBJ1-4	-	TGTGCCAGCAGATCGGACAGTTCCGGAGAAAAACTGTTTTTT	CASRSDSSGEKLFF
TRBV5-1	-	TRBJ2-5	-	TGCGCCAGCAGCTTGATGTCTTACCAAGAGACCCAGTACTTC	CASSLMSYQETQYF
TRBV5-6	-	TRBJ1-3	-	TGTGCCAGCAGCTTGGGTTCAGGGCGTAGTGGAAACACCATATATTTT	CASSLGSGRSGNTIYF
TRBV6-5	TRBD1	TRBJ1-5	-	TGTGCCAGCAGGGGACAGGGGCAGCAGCCCCAGCATTTT	CASRGQGQQPQHF
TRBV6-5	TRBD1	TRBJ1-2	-	TGTGCCAGCAGTTATGACAGGGGTGGCTACACCTTC	CASSYDRGGYTF
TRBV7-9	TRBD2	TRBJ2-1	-	TGTGCCAGCAGCTCTAGCGGGGGCTCCTACAATGAGCAGTTCTTC	CASSSSGGSYNEQFF
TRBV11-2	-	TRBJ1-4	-	TGTGCCAGCAGCCCAATACGGGGGGCTCTGTATGAAAAACTGTTTTTT	CASSPIRGALYEKLFF
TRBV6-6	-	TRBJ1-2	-	TGTGCCAGCAGTACTGACATGTCTTATGGCTACACCTTC	CASSTDMSYGYTF
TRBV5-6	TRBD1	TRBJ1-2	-	TGTGCCAGCAGCTTAGGGGACAGACTCTTCTATGGCTACACCTTC	CASSLGDRLFYGYTF
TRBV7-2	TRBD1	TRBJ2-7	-	TGTGCCAGCAGCTCTCCCGACAGGGGTAGGTCCTACGAGCAGTACTTC	CASSSPDRGRSYEQYF
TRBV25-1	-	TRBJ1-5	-	TGTGCCAGCAGTGAATCGGGAGGGTATAGCAATCAGCCCCAGCATTTT	CASSESGGYSNQPQHF
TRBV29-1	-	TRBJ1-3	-	TGCAGCGCCGAAGTACGGGCAGATGGAAACACCATATATTTT	CSAEVRADGNTIYF
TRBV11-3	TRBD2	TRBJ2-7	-	TGTGCCAGCAGCCTAAAGGGAGGTACGGCACTAGCGGTCTCCTACGAGCAGTACTTC	CASSLKGGTALAVSYEQYF
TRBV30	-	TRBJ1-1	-	TGTGCCTGGAGTAGAGTGAACACTGAAGCTTTCTTT	CAWSRVNTEAFF
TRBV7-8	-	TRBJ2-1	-	TGTGCCAGCAGCTTAGTTGTAGGGAGCTCCTACAATGAGCAGTTCTTC	CASSLVVGSSYNEQFF
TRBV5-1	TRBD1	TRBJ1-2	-	TGCGCCAGCAGCGTTAACCTGGGACAGGGGTATAGTGGCTACACCTTC	CASSVNLGQGYSGYTF
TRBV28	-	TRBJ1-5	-	TGTGCCAGCCGGTGGGGAATGAGTCAGCCCCAGCATTTT	CASRWGMSQPQHF
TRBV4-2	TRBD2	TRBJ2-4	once	TGTGCCAGCAGCCAAGGATTGTCTAGCGGTCCTTATCTAGCCAAAAACATTCAGTACTTC	CASSQGLSSGPYLAKNIQYF
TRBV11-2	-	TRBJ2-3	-	TGTGCCAGCAGCTTAGATGTGTATACGCAGTATTTT	CASSLDVYTQYF
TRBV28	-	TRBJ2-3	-	TGTGCCAGCAGTTTATACGGACCCTCGGCACCAGATACGCAGTATTTT	CASSLYGPSAPDTQYF
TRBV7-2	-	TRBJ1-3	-	TGTGCCAGCAGCTCTGGCTCTGGAAAAACCATATATTTT	CASSSGSGKTIYF
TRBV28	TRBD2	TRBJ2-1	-	TGTGCTACCCTAGGACTAGCGGGAGACGTATCCTACAATGAGCAGTTCTTC	CATLGLAGDVSYNEQFF
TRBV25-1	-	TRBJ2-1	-	TGTGCCAGCAGCCCCTGGGGTGGATACGGGAATGAGCAGTTCTTC	CASSPWGGYGNEQFF
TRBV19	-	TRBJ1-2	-	TGTGCCAGTAGTCCTGGGGGACTCAACCTTTTTCATGGCTACACCTTC	CASSPGGLNLFHGYTF
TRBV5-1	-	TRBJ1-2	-	TGCGCCAGCAGCAAAAGCGAGGGGGATTCCTATGGCTACACCTTC	CASSKSEGDSYGYTF
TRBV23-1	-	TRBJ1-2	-	TGCGCCAGCAGTCATCCGGACGGACGCCCGGACTATGGCTACACCTTC	CASSHPDGRPDYGYTF
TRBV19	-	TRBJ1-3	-	TGTGCCAGTAGACAAACAACTGGAAACACCATATATTTT	CASRQTTGNTIYF
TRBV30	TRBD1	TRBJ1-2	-	TGTGCCGGTACACAGGGGGCGGGTGGCTACACCTTC	CAGTQGAGGYTF
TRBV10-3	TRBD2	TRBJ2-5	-	TGTGCCATCAGTGAGTCTCCCGGGCTTCTAGCGGGCAGGGAGACCCAGTACTTC	CAISESPGLLAGRETQYF
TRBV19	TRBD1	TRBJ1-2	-	TGTGCCAGTAGTATGGGACAGGGGGCCTCCTATGGCTACACCTTC	CASSMGQGASYGYTF
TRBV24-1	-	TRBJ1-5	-	TGTGCCACCAATCGGGGCAGCATGGAGCCCCAGCATTTT	CATNRGSMEPQHF
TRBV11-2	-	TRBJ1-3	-	TGTGCCAGCAGCTTAGCACAGGCAAACACCATATATTTT	CASSLAQANTIYF
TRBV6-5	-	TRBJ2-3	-	TGTGCCAGCAGTTACCAGACGGGGCAAGATACGCAGTATTTT	CASSYQTGQDTQYF
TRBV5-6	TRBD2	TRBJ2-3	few	TGTGCCAGCAGCCTGGGACTAGCGGCGCAGTATTTT	CASSLGLAAQYF
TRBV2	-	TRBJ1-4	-	TGTGCCAGCAGTCAACGGGGGGCTAATGAAAAACTGTTTTTT	CASSQRGANEKLFF
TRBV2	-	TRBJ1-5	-	TGTGCCAGCAGTGAGTCCATCCCGGGAGGCAATCAGCCCCAGCATTTT	CASSESIPGGNQPQHF
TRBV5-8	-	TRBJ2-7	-	TGTGCCAGCAGCTTGGGGGACACCATCCGGTACGAGCAGTACTTC	CASSLGDTIRYEQYF
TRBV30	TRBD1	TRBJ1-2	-	TGTGCCTGGAGTGTATCGGGGACAGGCGCCTACTGGGGCTACACCTTC	CAWSVSGTGAYWGYTF
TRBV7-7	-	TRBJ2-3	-	TGTGCTAGCAGCTTAGAGGGCACAGATACGCAGTATTTT	CASSLEGTDTQYF
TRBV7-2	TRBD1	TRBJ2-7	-	TGTGCCAGCAGCCTTACGGGACAGGGGGCCTACGAGCAGTACTTC	CASSLTGQGAYEQYF
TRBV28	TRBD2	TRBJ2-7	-	TGTGCCAGCAGCCTGACTAGCCAACCGGAGCAGTACTTC	CASSLTSQPEQYF
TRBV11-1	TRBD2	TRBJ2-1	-	TGTGCCAGCAGCCCCGAAGGGAGCGGGACCCTGTTCTTC	CASSPEGSGTLFF